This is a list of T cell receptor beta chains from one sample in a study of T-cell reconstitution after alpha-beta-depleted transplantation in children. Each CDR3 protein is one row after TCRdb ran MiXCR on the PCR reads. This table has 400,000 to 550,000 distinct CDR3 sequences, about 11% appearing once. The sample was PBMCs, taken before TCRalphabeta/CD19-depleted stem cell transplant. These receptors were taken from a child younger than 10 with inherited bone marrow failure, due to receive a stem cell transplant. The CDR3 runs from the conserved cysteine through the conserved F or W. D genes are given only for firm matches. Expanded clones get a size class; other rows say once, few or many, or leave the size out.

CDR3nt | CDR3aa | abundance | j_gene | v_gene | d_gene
TGCAGCGTGTCCCAGAACACTGAAGCTTTCTTT | CSVSQNTEAFF | many | TRBJ1-1 | TRBV29-1 | .
TGTGCCAGCAGGGACAGCATCAATGAGCAGTTCTTC | CASRDSINEQFF | many | TRBJ2-1 | TRBV12-3/TRBV12-4 | .
TGTGCCAGCTCACCACCGGGACAGAGGGGCACAGATACGCAGTATTTT | CASSPPGQRGTDTQYF | few | TRBJ2-3 | TRBV18 | TRBD1
TGTGCCAGCAGCTTCGGGGACAGGGGGAACTATGGCTACTCCTTC | CASSFGDRGNYGYSF | . | TRBJ1-2 | TRBV7-9 | TRBD1
TGCGCCAGCAGCCAACCAACTACCAGCTACGAGCAGTACTTC | CASSQPTTSYEQYF | many | TRBJ2-7 | TRBV4-1 | .
TGTGCCAGCATCACTGGGGGTGCTGGGGCCAACGTCCTGACTTTC | CASITGGAGANVLTF | . | TRBJ2-6 | TRBV18 | .
TGTGCCAGCAGTTTTGTAAACGAGCAGTACTTC | CASSFVNEQYF | . | TRBJ2-7 | TRBV28 | .
TGTGCCAGTAGTATTTATCATGGGGTTCTGAGACAGCCCCAGCATTTT | CASSIYHGVLRQPQHF | . | TRBJ1-5 | TRBV19 | .
TGCAGCGTTCCAACAGGGGGTCTCCAGTTCTTC | CSVPTGGLQFF | many | TRBJ2-1 | TRBV29-1 | TRBD1
TGTGCCAGCAGTTACAGGTTTAGGCCGGACTCTGGGGCCAACGTCCTGACTTTC | CASSYRFRPDSGANVLTF | many | TRBJ2-6 | TRBV6-5 | .
TGTGCCAGCAGCCCTGAAAGGGTTGGAAACACCATATATTTT | CASSPERVGNTIYF | many | TRBJ1-3 | TRBV7-8 | .
TGCAGCGCCCGCGGGGGCTCCTACAATGAGCAGTTCTTC | CSARGGSYNEQFF | many | TRBJ2-1 | TRBV20-1 | TRBD2
TGCAGTGCTAGAGATTCGACAGGGGGCGTCTATGGCTACACCTTC | CSARDSTGGVYGYTF | few | TRBJ1-2 | TRBV20-1 | TRBD1
TGTGCCAGCAGTTTGGCGGGAGGGACTAGAGGGACCCAGTACTTC | CASSLAGGTRGTQYF | . | TRBJ2-5 | TRBV27 | TRBD2
TGTGCCAGCAGCTTACTGGGGGATCGGGAGACCCAGTACTTC | CASSLLGDRETQYF | many | TRBJ2-5 | TRBV7-9 | .